This TCR beta chain was identified during a study of blood T cell repertoires in COVID-19. Study-level information: Researchers got acute and convalescent COVID-19 samples from the United States, Italy and Spain.

Per germline, CDR1 SEHNR and CDR2 FQNEAQ (reference sequence). Deletions cut 2 bases from V and 6 bases from J, with 15 bases between. This CDR3 has 15 amino acids. This clone was seen just once. Participant-given clinical history determined each cohort assignment. Two negative PCRs, clearance, or symptom resolution were required of recovered Cohort 3 donors. Authors' data handling: Estimates of nucleated cell counts were drawn from the amplification of reference gene primers. Repertoires were generated with immunoSEQ multiplex PCR, while TCRdb's copy carries only in-frame clones and drops some. V and J calls and clone size are as listed in that table; D and trimming were resolved from the DNA. Seen here are around 310,000 clones, roughly 90% observed once, and the top ten hold about 8.4%.

This TCR derives from a woman between 25 and 40 years old who had recovered from COVID-19. This chain joins TRBV7-9 and TRBJ2-3, with D possibly matching TRBD2 (5 bases). Material for sequencing was PBMCs or T cells enriched from blood (not recorded which). The CDR3, as DNA: TGTGCCAGCAGCTTAATTCGGGGATCGGGGGATACGCAGTATTTT. Its translation is CASSLIRGSGDTQYF.